One and the same sample provided the 23 T cell receptor beta chains below, sequenced in a study of T cells in Graves' hyperthyroidism and ophthalmopathy (dated by TCRdb to the late 2010s). Library method: multiplex PCR. Sequencing relied on an Illumina HiSeq 2000. TCR beta CDR3 regions were amplified from RNA transcripts. A first-round RT-PCR of the TCR CDR3 used the HTBI primer set with the Qiagen OneStep RT-PCR kit. The raw public data were reprocessed by TCRdb itself: fastp quality trimming at Q25, MiXCR clonotype calling, in-frame beta chains only. Each entry merges the rows of one CDR3 protein and shows their most common DNA and genes. The sample has about 600,000 distinct CDR3 sequences on record, approximately 15% of them singletons. The top ten hold less than 3.5% of the sample. Sequenced input: blood. Receptors were obtained from a woman aged 40 to 50 with Graves' ophthalmopathy.

This clonotype was found many times. The chain is built from TRBV18 and TRBJ1-1; D is unresolved. Germline V gene data show CDR1 as KGHSH and CDR2 as LQKENI. V lost 3 bases to trimming and J lost 5 bases, with 13 bases between them. The CDR3 runs to 14 residues. CDR3 bases: TGTGCCAGCTCACCCGACAATTTCTGGACTGAAGCTTTCTTT. It yields the protein CASSPDNFWTEAFF.

This clonotype has only a few counts. The chain is built from TRBV29-1 and TRBJ1-1; perhaps TRBD1 as D (5 bases). The germline V gene has CDR1 SQVTM and CDR2 ANQGSEA. The V gene lost 4 bases and the J gene lost 0 bases, with 9 bases spanning the gap. The CDR3 is 13 amino acids. The CDR3 DNA reads as TGCAGCGTTGGGGGGGACGTGAACACTGAAGCTTTCTTT. Amino acid sequence: CSVGGDVNTEAFF.

The rearrangement uses TRBV19 and TRBJ2-1; D is perhaps TRBD1 (6 bases). V was cut by 4 bases and J by 5 bases, with 18 bases left in between. The CDR3 has 16 residues. The germline V gene encodes CDR1 LNHDA and CDR2 SQIVND (reference sequence). CDR3 sequence: CASSRSLGALHNEQFF. CDR3 DNA sequence: TGTGCCAGTAGTAGGAGTCTGGGGGCGTTGCACAATGAGCAGTTCTTC.

This clonotype was seen at least ten times. CDR3 nucleotide sequence: TGCAGTGCCCGAGGGACAGGGGGCGACTACAATGAGCAGTTCTTC. Its protein is CSARGTGGDYNEQFF. V gene TRBV20-1 combines with J gene TRBJ2-1, with 12 bases aligning to TRBD1. Unmatched junction bases numbered 6, after V lost 6 bases and J lost 3 bases. Germline CDR1 is DFQATT and CDR2 is SNEGSKA (reference sequence). The CDR3 totals 15 residues.

V usage is TRBV6-1 and J usage is TRBJ1-1; D is possibly TRBD1 (5 bases). Trimming removed 8 bases from V and 0 bases from J, with 13 bases in between. Germline CDR1 MNHNS, CDR2 SASEGT. The CDR3 runs 14 residues. The CDR3 spells CASLLGHLNTEAFF. The CDR3 DNA follows: TGTGCCAGCCTCCTCGGACACCTGAACACTGAAGCTTTCTTT.

This clonotype has at least ten counts. The chain has TRBV7-8 and TRBJ1-4, with D possibly TRBD1 on 5 matching bases. The CDR3 runs 15 residues. From germline, CDR1 is SGHVS and CDR2 FQNEAQ. V was cut by 5 bases and J by 7 bases, with 17 bases left in between. CDR3 residues: CASSPTLAQGEKLFF. In nucleotides, the CDR3 is TGTGCCAGCAGCCCGACCCTCGCCCAGGGTGAAAAACTGTTTTTT.

There are a few counts of this clonotype. At one boundary the junction diverges from the germline segment, which might be a read error. CDR3 protein: CASSFRAASTDTQYF. DNA for the CDR3: TGTGCCAGCAGCTTCAGGGCGGCTAGCACAGATACGCAATATTTT. This chain joins TRBV7-8 and TRBJ2-3; perhaps D is TRBD1 or TRBD2 (5 bases each). CDR3 length: 15 residues. CDR1 is SGHVS and CDR2 is FQNEAQ in the germline V gene.

The chain recombines TRBV19 with TRBJ2-1; 12 bases match TRBD2. The end of the DNA is better explained by TRBJ2-7, so the J call may be wrong. From germline, CDR1 is LNHDA and CDR2 SQIVND (reference sequence). The CDR3 length is 14 residues. The CDR3 nucleotides are TGTGCCAGTCAACTAGCGGGAGGTCTAAATGAGCAGTACTTC. As protein: CASQLAGGLNEQYF.

This clonotype was seen repeatedly, ten times or more. The rearrangement uses TRBV12-3 or TRBV12-4 and TRBJ1-1; possible D gene TRBD1, 6 bases. Trimming cost V 4 bases and J 7 bases, with 22 bases left between them. This CDR3 contains 16 residues. Here the CDR3 DNA reads TGTGCCAGCAGTTCGAGGTTCAGGGTGGGGGCGGGTGAAGCTTTCTTT. Its translation: CASSSRFRVGAGEAFF.

This chain's CDR3 is CASSARVGEDNEKLFF. The CDR3 nucleotides read TGTGCCAGTAGTGCCCGGGTCGGAGAAGATAATGAAAAACTGTTTTTT. The rearrangement uses TRBV19 and TRBJ1-4; no clear D. The CDR3 length is 16 residues. Germline V gene data show CDR1 as LNHDA and CDR2 as SQIVND (reference sequence). V lost 5 bases, J lost 4 bases, and 17 bases lay in between.

This chain connects TRBV29-1 to TRBJ2-1; 9 bases line up with TRBD1. CDR1 is SQVTM, CDR2 ANQGSEA, per germline. V was clipped by 6 bases and J by 7 bases; unmatched bases: 13. CDR3 size: 15 residues. As DNA, the CDR3 is TGCAGCGTAGCAGCGACAGGGGGGATAATTAATGAGCAGTTCTTC. It codes for CSVAATGGIINEQFF.

This rearrangement joins TRBV28 to TRBJ2-5, with 7 bases that match TRBD1. Trimming took 6 bases from V and 5 from J; bases not matched to a gene: 12. The germline V gene encodes CDR1 MDHEN and CDR2 SYDVKM. CDR3 length: 15 amino acids. The CDR3 region has the DNA TGTGCCAGCAGCAGTTACGAGGGGGCGGTCGAGACCCAGTACTTC. Its protein product is CASSSYEGAVETQYF.

The sample holds many counts of this clonotype. This chain links TRBV6-1 with TRBJ2-7, with D unresolved. CDR1 is MNHNS and CDR2 is SASEGT in the germline V gene. The CDR3 loop spans 14 amino acids. V lost 4 bases, J lost 2 bases, and 12 bases lay in between. This chain's CDR3 is CASSVVGSPYEQYF. CDR3 nucleotide sequence: TGTGCCAGCAGTGTTGTGGGTTCTCCCTACGAGCAGTACTTC.

The table lists this clonotype with a few counts. The gene calls are TRBV7-3 and TRBJ2-2, with unresolved D. The V gene's germline CDR1 is SGHTA and CDR2 FQGTGA. Deletions cut 1 base from V and 7 bases from J, with 10 bases between. The CDR3 spans 14 residues. The DNA of the CDR3 is TGTGCCAGCAGCTTAAGTCACGGCCACGGGGAGCTGTTTTTT. It codes for CASSLSHGHGELFF.

This clonotype was found many times. The J gene is TRBJ2-1, the V gene TRBV10-3, with 8 bases aligning to TRBD2. J was trimmed by 4 bases and V by 6 bases; bases with no gene match: 8. The CDR3 is 15 amino acids. Germline CDR1 and CDR2: ENHRY and SYGVKD. The CDR3 spells CAIRLGSGEYNEQFF. CDR3 coding DNA: TGTGCCATCAGGTTGGGTAGCGGGGAGTACAATGAGCAGTTCTTC.

This clonotype has only one observation. V is TRBV28 and J is TRBJ1-2; D is unresolved. Trimming pared 2 bases from V and 12 bases from J, leaving 16 bases between. Per the germline V gene, CDR1 is MDHEN and CDR2 is SYDVKM. The CDR3 length is 13 residues. Written as DNA, the CDR3 is TGTGCCAGCAGTTTAAGCGATCGAGCCAGGAACACCTTC. Its translation is CASSLSDRARNTF.

As for this clonotype: A much larger clone differs from this one at a single base, so this may be a read error. The chain recombines TRBV2 with TRBJ1-5; D remains unclear. The ends were cut back, 3 bases at V and 9 bases at J, with 15 bases in the middle. Germline V lookup: CDR1 SNHLY, CDR2 FYNNEI. The CDR3 has 14 residues. The CDR3 reads CASSDRAGDRPQHF. CDR3 bases: TGTGCCAGCAGTGATAGGGCAGGAGATCGGCCCCAGCATTTT.

This clonotype was picked up a small number of times. J is TRBJ2-7 and V is TRBV5-6, with D possibly TRBD2 on 7 matching bases. The CDR3 extends over 15 amino acids. Germline V gives CDR1 SGHDT, CDR2 YYEEEE. The germline V and J ends were trimmed by 0 bases and 4 bases, with 14 bases remaining between them. The CDR3 region has the DNA TGTGCCAGCAGCTTGGTTCGGGGGGCGCGTTACGAGCAGTACTTC. Encoded protein: CASSLVRGARYEQYF.

This chain connects TRBV29-1 to TRBJ1-2; D not resolved. V was pared by 0 bases and J by 4 bases, with 12 bases between. CDR1 is SQVTM, CDR2 ANQGSEA, per germline. The CDR3 is made up of 14 amino acids. In DNA, the CDR3 is TGCAGCGTTGAAGATGGCATACAATTCTATGGCTACACCTTC. Protein sequence: CSVEDGIQFYGYTF.

J is TRBJ2-6 and V is TRBV3-1; D remains ambiguous. V gave up 3 bases and J gave up 0 bases, with 9 bases separating them. The CDR3 runs to 16 residues. Germline loops: CDR1 LGHDT, CDR2 YNNKEL (reference sequence). The CDR3 loop reads CASSHRLYSGANVLTF. For the CDR3, the DNA is TGTGCCAGCAGCCACCGACTTTACTCTGGGGCCAACGTCCTGACTTTC.

This clonotype was detected a few times. The chain is built from TRBV6-6 and TRBJ2-1; possibly TRBD2 for D (6 bases). Trimming left V 2 bases short and J 6 bases short, with 20 bases between. This CDR3 spans 17 amino acids. Germline V gene sequence: CDR1 MNHNY, CDR2 SVGAGI (reference sequence). The CDR3 nucleotides are TGTGCCAGCAGTTACGTGGCGATCATAGGGACTTCCAATGAGCAGTTCTTC. It translates to CASSYVAIIGTSNEQFF.

In its sample, this clonotype was seen many times. The genes are TRBV2 and TRBJ1-3; no reliable D call. V was cut by 3 bases and J by 7 bases, with 4 bases left in between. This CDR3 has 11 amino acids. CDR1 and CDR2 (germline): SNHLY, FYNNEI. The CDR3: CASSEWNTIYF. The CDR3, as DNA: TGTGCCAGCAGTGAGTGGAACACCATATATTTT.

This clonotype was seen more than once but under ten times. CDR3 nucleotide sequence: TGTGCCAGCAGAGCCACAGGGGGCCGCTATGGCTACACCTTC. This gives the protein CASRATGGRYGYTF. V and J are TRBV6-1 and TRBJ1-2; 9 bases map to TRBD1. The CDR3 sequence is 14 residues long. From germline, CDR1 is MNHNS and CDR2 SASEGT. V dropped 6 bases and J dropped 4; count of bases not matched to a gene: 6.